This T cell receptor beta chain was sequenced during a study of OX40 agonist ivuxolimab in advanced cancers. Study at large: Patients took ivuxolimab, an agonistic anti-OX40 (CD134) antibody. Patient treatment consisted of intravenous ivuxolimab administration every 2 weeks at 0.01 to 10 mg/kg. Overall study findings and caveats: More expanded clones were found, on average, in CD8+ than in CD4+ T cells.

Clones were read by immunoSEQ multiplex PCR, and TCRdb kept only the in-frame ones, dropping some. This table holds almost 50,000 clones, under 90% found once. The germline gives CDR1 MDHEN, CDR2 SYDVKM. V was pared by 3 bases and J by 1 base, with 7 bases between. CDR3 length equals 14 residues. In regard to this clone: What it binds is unknown.

This chain joins TRBV28 and TRBJ2-1; D is unresolved. The specimen was CD4+ or CD8+ T cells sorted from blood, collected in a trial of the OX40 agonist ivuxolimab. The sequence was obtained from an adult with an advanced solid tumor such as melanoma, head and neck, liver or kidney cancer. This chain's CDR3 is CASSLSRSYNEQFF. For the CDR3, the DNA is TGTGCCAGCAGTTTGTCCCGATCCTACAATGAGCAGTTCTTC.